This T cell receptor beta chain derives from a study of CD4 and CD8 cells across lung adenocarcinoma regions. Donors had localized lung adenocarcinoma, a non-small cell lung cancer. Via MiXCR, TCRdb re-called the PCR reads, giving one row per CDR3 protein. There are 20,000 to 25,000 distinct CDR3 sequences in the sample; about 54% occur only once, and roughly a quarter lies in the top ten. V was pared by 4 bases and J by 2 bases, with 13 bases of the junction left unmatched. The CDR3 contains 17 residues. Germline loops: CDR1 SGDLS, CDR2 YYNGEE. This clonotype was counted ten times or more. The chain carries TRBV9 and TRBJ2-3; TRBD2 agrees at 7 bases. Sequenced input: CD8+ T cells from the center of a lung tumor. The receptor's source is a female donor with lung adenocarcinoma. The CD4 and CD8 labels of this study may be unreliable. The CDR3 region is CASSLRGDYQPTDTQYF. The DNA of the CDR3 is TGTGCCAGCAGCCTTCGGGGGGACTACCAACCCACAGATACGCAGTATTTT.